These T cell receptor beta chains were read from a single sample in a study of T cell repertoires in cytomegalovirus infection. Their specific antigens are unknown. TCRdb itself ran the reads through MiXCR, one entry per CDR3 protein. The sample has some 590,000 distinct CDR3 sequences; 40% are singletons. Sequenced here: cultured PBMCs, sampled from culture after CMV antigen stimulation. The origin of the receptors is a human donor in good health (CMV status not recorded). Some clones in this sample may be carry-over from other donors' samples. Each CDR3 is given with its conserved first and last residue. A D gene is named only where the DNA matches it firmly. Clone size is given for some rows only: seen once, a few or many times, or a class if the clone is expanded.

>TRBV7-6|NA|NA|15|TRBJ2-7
TGTGCCAGCAGCTTAGGGACAGCCACAACCTACGAGCAGTACTTC
CASSLGTATTYEQYF
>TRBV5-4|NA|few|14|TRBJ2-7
TGTGCCAGCAGCCTTGAGGGACACCTACGAGAGCAGTACTTC
CASSLEGHLREQYF
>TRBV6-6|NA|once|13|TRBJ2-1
TGTGCCAGCAGACCCCGACTCGTCGATGAGCAGTTCTTC
CASRPRLVDEQFF
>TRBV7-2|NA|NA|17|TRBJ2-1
TGTGCCAGCAGCTTAGTAGGTGGGTGGGACACCTACAATGAGCAGTTCTTC
CASSLVGGWDTYNEQFF
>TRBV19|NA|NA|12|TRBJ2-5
TGTGCCAGTAGTATAGCGGCGGAGACCCAGTACTTC
CASSIAAETQYF
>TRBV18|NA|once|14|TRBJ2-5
TGTGCCAGCGCCAGACAGTACCTGGGGGAGACCCAGTACTTC
CASARQYLGETQYF
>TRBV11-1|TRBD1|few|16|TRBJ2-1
TGTGCCAGCAGCCCGCAATGGACAGGGGGCTACAATGAGCAGTTCTTC
CASSPQWTGGYNEQFF
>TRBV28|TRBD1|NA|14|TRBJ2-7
TGTGCCAGCAGCCCCCTTGGGACAGGGCGGAAGCAGTACTTC
CASSPLGTGRKQYF
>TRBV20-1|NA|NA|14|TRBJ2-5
TGCAGTGCTAGAGAACCAGGGAGGTGGGAGACCCAGTACTTC
CSAREPGRWETQYF
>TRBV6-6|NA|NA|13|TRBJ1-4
TGTGCCAGCAGCCCGAGGCCTAATGAAAAACTGTTTTTT
CASSPRPNEKLFF
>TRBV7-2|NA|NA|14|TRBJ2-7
TGTGCCAGCAGCCCCCGGCGGAGCTCCTACGAGCAGTACTTC
CASSPRRSSYEQYF
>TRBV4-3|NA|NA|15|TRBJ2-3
TGCGCCAGCAGCCAAGGATTAGGGTTCGCGGATACGCAGTATTTT
CASSQGLGFADTQYF
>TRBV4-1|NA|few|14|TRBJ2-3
TGCGCCAGCAGCCAAGGTTTAGGAAGAGATACGCAGTATTTT
CASSQGLGRDTQYF
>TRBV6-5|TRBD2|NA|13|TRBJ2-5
TGTGCCAGCAGACCGAGCGGGGTGGAGACCCAGTACTTC
CASRPSGVETQYF
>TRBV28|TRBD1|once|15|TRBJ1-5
TGTGCCAGCAGTTTACCGGACAGGGGAGGACAGCCCCAGCATTTT
CASSLPDRGGQPQHF
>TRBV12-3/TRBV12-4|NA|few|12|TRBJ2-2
TGTGCCAGCAGTTCATTCGGCGGGGAGCTGTTTTTT
CASSSFGGELFF
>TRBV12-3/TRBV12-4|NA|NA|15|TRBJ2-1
TGTGCCAGCAGTTTAGGTAACTTTGAGTACAATGAGCAGTTCTTC
CASSLGNFEYNEQFF
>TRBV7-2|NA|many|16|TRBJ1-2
TGTGCCAGCAGTTCAAGGGCCGGAGACTTTGTCTATGGCTACACCTTC
CASSSRAGDFVYGYTF
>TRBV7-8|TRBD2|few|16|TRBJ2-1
TGTGCCAGCAGCCCTCGGGGGGGGCCCAGCTACAATGAGCAGTTCTTC
CASSPRGGPSYNEQFF
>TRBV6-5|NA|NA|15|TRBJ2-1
TGTGCCAGCAGTTACGAGGGGGGCCGGTACAATGAGCAGTTCTTC
CASSYEGGRYNEQFF
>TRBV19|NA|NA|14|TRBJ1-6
TGTGCCAGTAGTTTCCCGACTAGTGGATCACCCCTCCACTTT
CASSFPTSGSPLHF
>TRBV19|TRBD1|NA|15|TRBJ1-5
TGTGCCAGTAGTTTTGTGGACAGGTCCAATCAGCCCCAGCATTTT
CASSFVDRSNQPQHF
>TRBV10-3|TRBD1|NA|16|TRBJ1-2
TGTGCCATCAGTCCGGGACAGCACAACAATAACTATGGCTACACCTTC
CAISPGQHNNNYGYTF
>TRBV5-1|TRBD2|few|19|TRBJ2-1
TGCGCCAGCAGCCCCCTAGTTGGTCTAGCGGGGGAGTCCTACAATGAGCAGTTCTTC
CASSPLVGLAGESYNEQFF
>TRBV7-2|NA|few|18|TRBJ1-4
TGTGCCAGCAGCTTAGTCCCCCTGAGATCATCAGCTAATGAAAAACTGTTTTTT
CASSLVPLRSSANEKLFF
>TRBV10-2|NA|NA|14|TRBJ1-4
TGCGCCAGCAGTGAGTGGACCCGGGCGGAAAAACTGTTTTTT
CASSEWTRAEKLFF
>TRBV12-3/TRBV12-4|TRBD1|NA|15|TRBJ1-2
TGTGCCAGCAGCCAGCGACAGAGACAGGGAGGCGGCTACACCTTC
CASSQRQRQGGGYTF
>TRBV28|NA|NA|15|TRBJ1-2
TGTGCCAGCAGTCCGGCGGCGGACCATTCGTATGGCTACACCTTC
CASSPAADHSYGYTF
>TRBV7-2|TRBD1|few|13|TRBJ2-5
TGTGCCGGGTCCCGGGACAGCCAAGAGACCCAGTACTTC
CAGSRDSQETQYF
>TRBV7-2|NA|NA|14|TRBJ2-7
TGTGCCAGCACCCGAACTAGGGGTAGCGACGAGCAGTACTTC
CASTRTRGSDEQYF
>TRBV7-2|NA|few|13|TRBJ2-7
TGTGCCAGCAGCAAGCCGGGGCTTGGAGAGCAGTACTTC
CASSKPGLGEQYF
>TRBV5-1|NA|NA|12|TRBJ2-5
TGCGCCAGCAGCTTGCACCAAGAGACCCAGTACTTC
CASSLHQETQYF
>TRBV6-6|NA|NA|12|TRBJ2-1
TGTGCCAGCAGTGTCCCTGTAAATGAGCAGTTCTTC
CASSVPVNEQFF
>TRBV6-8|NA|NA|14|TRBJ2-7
TGTACCAGCAGTGTTTTAACAGGAGGCTACGAGCAGTACTTC
CTSSVLTGGYEQYF
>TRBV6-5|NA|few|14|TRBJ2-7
TGTGCCAGCAGTGAGTTCGGGCCTCCCTACGAGCAGTACTTC
CASSEFGPPYEQYF
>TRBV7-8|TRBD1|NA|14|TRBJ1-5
TGTGCCAGCAGCTTAATACAGGGGACAGGGGCCCAGCATTTT
CASSLIQGTGAQHF
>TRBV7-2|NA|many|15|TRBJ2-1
TGTGCCAGCAGCCAGCAGGGTACGAATCTTGGTGAGCAGTTCTTC
CASSQQGTNLGEQFF
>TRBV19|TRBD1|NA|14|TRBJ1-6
TGTGCCAGTAGTATTTCGACAGGGAATTCACCCCTCCACTTT
CASSISTGNSPLHF
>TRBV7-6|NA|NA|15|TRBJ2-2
TGTGCCAGCAGCTTATGGACAGAGAACACCGGGGAGCTGTTTTTT
CASSLWTENTGELFF
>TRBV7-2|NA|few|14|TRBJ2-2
TGTGCCAGCAGCCGGGACTTCGACACCGGGGAGCTGTTTTTT
CASSRDFDTGELFF
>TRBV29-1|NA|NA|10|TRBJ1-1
TGCAGCGTTGACACTGACTTAGCTTTCTTT
CSVDTDLAFF
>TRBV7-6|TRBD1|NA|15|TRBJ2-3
TGTGCCAGCAGTAAACAGGGGGCGCCGGGCCCCCCGCAGTATTTT
CASSKQGAPGPPQYF
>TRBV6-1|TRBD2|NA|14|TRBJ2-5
TGTGCCAGCAGCCCCGGGACTAGCGGACAGACCCAGTACTTC
CASSPGTSGQTQYF
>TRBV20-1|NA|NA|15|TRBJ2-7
TGCAGTGCTAGAGATCCGGGGAGGGGGGGGTACGAGCAGTACTTC
CSARDPGRGGYEQYF
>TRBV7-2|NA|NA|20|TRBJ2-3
TGTGCCAGCAGCCTAGCCTCCGGGACGCTCTCCAACGTCGGCACAGATACGCAGTATTTT
CASSLASGTLSNVGTDTQYF
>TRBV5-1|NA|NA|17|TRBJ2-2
TGCGCCAGCAGCTTGTTCCCGGCACTTACGAACACCGGGGAGCTGTTTTTT
CASSLFPALTNTGELFF
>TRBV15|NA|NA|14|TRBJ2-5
TGTGCCACCAGCGCAGGACAACGGCAAGAGACCCAGTACTTC
CATSAGQRQETQYF
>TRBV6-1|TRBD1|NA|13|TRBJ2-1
TGTGCCAGCACTCGGGACAGTTACAATGAGCAGTTCTTC
CASTRDSYNEQFF
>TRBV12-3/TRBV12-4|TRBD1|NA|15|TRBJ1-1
TGTGCCAGCAGTTTAGATGGACAGGGCGGGACTGAAGCTTTCTTT
CASSLDGQGGTEAFF